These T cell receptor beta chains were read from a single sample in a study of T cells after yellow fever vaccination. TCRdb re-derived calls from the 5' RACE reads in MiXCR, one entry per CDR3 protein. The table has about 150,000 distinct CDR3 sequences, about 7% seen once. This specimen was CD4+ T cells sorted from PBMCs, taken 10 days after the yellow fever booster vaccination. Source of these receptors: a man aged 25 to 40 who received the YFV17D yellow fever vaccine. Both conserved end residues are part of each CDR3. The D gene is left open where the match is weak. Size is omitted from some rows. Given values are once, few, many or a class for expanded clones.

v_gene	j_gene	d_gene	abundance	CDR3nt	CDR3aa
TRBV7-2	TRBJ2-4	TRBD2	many	TGTGCCAGCAGGGGACTAGCGGGAAACATTCAGTACTTC	CASRGLAGNIQYF
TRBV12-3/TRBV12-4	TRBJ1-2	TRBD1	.	TGTGCCAGCACCACCGGGACAGGCTTTTATGGCTACACCTTC	CASTTGTGFYGYTF
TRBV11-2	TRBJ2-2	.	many	TGTGCCAGCAGTTCAACTCTTCAGGGGAGGGCGACCGGGGAGCTGTTTTTT	CASSSTLQGRATGELFF
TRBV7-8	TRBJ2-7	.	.	TGTGCCAGCAGCTTAGATCCTCCCGAGCAGTACTTC	CASSLDPPEQYF
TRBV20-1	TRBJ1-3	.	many	TGCAGTGCCGTGGACACCGGCTCTGGAAACACCATATATTTT	CSAVDTGSGNTIYF
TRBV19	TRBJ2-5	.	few	TGTGCCAGTAGTCCGGACATACAAGAGACCCAGTACTTC	CASSPDIQETQYF
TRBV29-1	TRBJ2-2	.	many	TGCAGCGTTGAGAACGGGGGGGAGCTGTTTTTT	CSVENGGELFF
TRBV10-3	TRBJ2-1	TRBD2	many	TGTGCCATCACAGGGACTAGCGGGAATGAGCAGTTCTTC	CAITGTSGNEQFF
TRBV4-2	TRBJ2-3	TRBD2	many	TGTGCCAGCTCCGGACCGGGGGGGGATACGCAGTATTTT	CASSGPGGDTQYF
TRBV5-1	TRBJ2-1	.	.	TGCGCCAGCAGCTTGGTTAGCGGTCCGACCAACAATGAGCAGTTCTTC	CASSLVSGPTNNEQFF
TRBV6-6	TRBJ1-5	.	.	TGTGCCACCTCCAGCTATGGGAGCAATCAGCCCCAGCATTTT	CATSSYGSNQPQHF
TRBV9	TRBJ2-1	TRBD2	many	TGTGCCAGCAGCGTAATGACTAGCGGGAGACGGAATGAGCAGTTCTTC	CASSVMTSGRRNEQFF
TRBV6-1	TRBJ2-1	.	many	TGTGCCAGCAGTGAAGGGGCAGGGGGGCCCGCTAGCTCCTACAATGAGCAGTTCTTC	CASSEGAGGPASSYNEQFF
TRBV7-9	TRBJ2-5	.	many	TGTGCCAGCACCCTACTAGCTGGAGAGACCCAGTACTTC	CASTLLAGETQYF
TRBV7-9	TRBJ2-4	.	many	TGTGCCAGCAGCTTAGCGGATGGTTCTAGGGCGGACATTCAGTACTTC	CASSLADGSRADIQYF
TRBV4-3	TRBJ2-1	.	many	TGCGCCAGCAGCCAAGTCCTCGGGACGGGGACCTACAATGAGCAGTTCTTC	CASSQVLGTGTYNEQFF
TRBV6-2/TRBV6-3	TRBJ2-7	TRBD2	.	TGTGCCAGCAGCCCACTACTAGCGGGACACGAGCAGTACTTC	CASSPLLAGHEQYF
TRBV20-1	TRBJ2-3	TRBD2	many	TGCAGTGCTAGAGATGGCGGGAGGGCCGATACGCAGTATTTT	CSARDGGRADTQYF
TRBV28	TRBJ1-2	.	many	TGTGCCAGCAGGTCCCCGCGGGGGGCCAACTATGGCTACACCTTC	CASRSPRGANYGYTF
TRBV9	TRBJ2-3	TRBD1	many	TGTGCCAGCAGCTCACACGACAGGGGGCTTTTAGATACGCAGTATTTT	CASSSHDRGLLDTQYF
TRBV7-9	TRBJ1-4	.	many	TGTGCCAGCAGCCTGGGACTGGGAGGACATGAAAAACTGTTTTTT	CASSLGLGGHEKLFF
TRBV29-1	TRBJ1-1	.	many	TGCAGCGTTGTCGGTACTGAAGCTTTCTTT	CSVVGTEAFF
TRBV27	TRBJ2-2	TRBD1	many	TGTGCCAGCTACCCCGGGACAGCGAACACCGGGGAGCTGTTTTTT	CASYPGTANTGELFF
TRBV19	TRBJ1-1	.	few	TGTGCCAGTAGTATAGATGTCACTGAAGCTTTCTTT	CASSIDVTEAFF
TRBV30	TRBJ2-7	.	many	TGTGCCTTTAAGGGACTCTCCAGCGAGCAGTACTTC	CAFKGLSSEQYF
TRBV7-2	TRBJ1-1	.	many	TGTGCCAGCAGCTTAGCCACAGCGAACCCTGAAGCTTTCTTT	CASSLATANPEAFF
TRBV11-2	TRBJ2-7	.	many	TGTGCCAGCAGCTTAACAGGGAAGGACGAGCAGTACTTC	CASSLTGKDEQYF
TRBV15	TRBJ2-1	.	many	TGTGCCACCAGCAGAGATCCGAGGGGCGCGTACAATGAGCAGTTCTTC	CATSRDPRGAYNEQFF
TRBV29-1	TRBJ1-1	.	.	TGCAGCGTCGTACTACCGGGCTCGTACACTGAAGCTTTCTTT	CSVVLPGSYTEAFF
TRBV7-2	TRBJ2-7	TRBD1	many	TGTGCCAGCAGCTTTGGGGGGGACAGGGACTACGAGCAGTACTTC	CASSFGGDRDYEQYF
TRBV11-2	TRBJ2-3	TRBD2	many	TGTGCCAGCAGCTTAGAGGAAGAGGGAGGGGTTACAGATACGCAGTATTTT	CASSLEEEGGVTDTQYF
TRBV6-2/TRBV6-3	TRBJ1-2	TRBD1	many	TGTGCCAGCAGTTCTGGGACAGGGGGCGCAAATCCGCATGGCTACACCTTC	CASSSGTGGANPHGYTF
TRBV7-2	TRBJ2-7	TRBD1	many	TGTGCCAGCAGCTTAGCGCCTGCAGGAGTACAGGGGGTTAACGAGCAGTACTTC	CASSLAPAGVQGVNEQYF
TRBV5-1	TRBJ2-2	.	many	TGCGCCAGCAGCTTGAAAGGTGGGGGAACCGGGGAGCTGTTTTTT	CASSLKGGGTGELFF
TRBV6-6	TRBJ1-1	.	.	TGTGCCAGCAAAGCAGGAGTCACTGAAGCTTTCTTT	CASKAGVTEAFF
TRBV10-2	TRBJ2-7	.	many	TGCGCCAGCAGTGAGCTATCGCGTTACGAGCAGTACTTC	CASSELSRYEQYF
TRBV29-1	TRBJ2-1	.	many	TGCAGCGTTGTGGGACGGAGCTCCTACAATGAGCAGTTCTTC	CSVVGRSSYNEQFF
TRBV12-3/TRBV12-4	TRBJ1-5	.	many	TGTGCCAGCAGTTTAGTAGGGGGCAATCAGCCCCAGCATTTT	CASSLVGGNQPQHF
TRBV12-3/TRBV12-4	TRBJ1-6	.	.	TGTGCCAGCAGTAGGGGGGACGGGAATAATTCACCCCTCCACTTT	CASSRGDGNNSPLHF
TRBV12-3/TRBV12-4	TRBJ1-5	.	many	TGTGCCAGCAGTCCAAGTGGCACAGCCAGCAATCAGCCCCAGCATTTT	CASSPSGTASNQPQHF
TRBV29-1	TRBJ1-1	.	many	TGCACCACTCGGAGGGCTGAAGCTTTCTTT	CTTRRAEAFF
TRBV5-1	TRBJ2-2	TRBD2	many	TGCGCCAGCAGCCAGACTAGCGGTAACACCGGGGAGCTGTTTTTT	CASSQTSGNTGELFF
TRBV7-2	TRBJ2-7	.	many	TGTGCCAGCAGCCCACAGACTAGAGGTCTATACGAGCAGTACTTC	CASSPQTRGLYEQYF
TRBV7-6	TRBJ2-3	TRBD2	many	TGTGCCAGCAGCTTAGCTGGGCGGGGGGGCCCAGATACGCAGTATTTT	CASSLAGRGGPDTQYF
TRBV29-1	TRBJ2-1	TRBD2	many	TGCAGCGTTGATAGGCGGGGGGGCGGTTATTACAATGAGCAGTTCTTC	CSVDRRGGGYYNEQFF
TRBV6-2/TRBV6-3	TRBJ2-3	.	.	TGTGCCAGCAGTTACGGGTCTAGCACAGATACGCAGTATTTT	CASSYGSSTDTQYF
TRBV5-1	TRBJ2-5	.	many	TGCGCCAGCAGCTTGGACGGGTATCAAGAGACCCAGTACTTC	CASSLDGYQETQYF
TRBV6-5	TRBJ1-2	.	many	TGTGCCAGCAGTTCACTCCGGTGGGCTCCATATGGCTACACCTTC	CASSSLRWAPYGYTF
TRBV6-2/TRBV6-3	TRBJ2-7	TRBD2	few	TGTGCCAGCAGTACAACCGGGACTAGCGGTCTCTACGAGCAGTACTTT	CASSTTGTSGLYEQYF
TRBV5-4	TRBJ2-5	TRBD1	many	TGTGCCACCCAGGGGAACAGGGGGAAAGAGACCCAGTACTTC	CATQGNRGKETQYF
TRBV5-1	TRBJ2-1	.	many	TGCGCCAGCAGCTTGGCAGCGTCCTCCTACAATGAGCAGTTCTTC	CASSLAASSYNEQFF
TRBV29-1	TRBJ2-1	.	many	TGCAGCGTTGAGATTTTGGCGGGTGGTGAGCAGTTCTTC	CSVEILAGGEQFF
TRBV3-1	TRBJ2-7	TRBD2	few	TGTGCCAGCAGCCAAGAGCAAGCGGGGGGACACTACTTC	CASSQEQAGGHYF
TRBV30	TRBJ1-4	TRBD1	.	TGTGCCTGGAGTGCCGGCACCCTACAGGGGGTTTCAGAAAAACTGTTTTTT	CAWSAGTLQGVSEKLFF
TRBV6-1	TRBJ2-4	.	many	TGTGCCAGCAGTGCTACACGTGGAGCCAAAAACATTCAGTACTTC	CASSATRGAKNIQYF
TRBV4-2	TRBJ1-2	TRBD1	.	TGTGCCAGCAGCCTAAGTGGGGACAGGGGAACCTATGGCTACACCTTC	CASSLSGDRGTYGYTF
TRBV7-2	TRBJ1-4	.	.	TGTGCCAGCAGCTCTTGGACAAGCCCTACAGAAAAACTGTTTTTT	CASSSWTSPTEKLFF
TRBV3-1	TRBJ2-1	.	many	TGTGCCAGCAGCCAAGCCGACAGGAGCTCCTACAATGAGCAGTTCTTC	CASSQADRSSYNEQFF
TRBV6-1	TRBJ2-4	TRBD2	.	TGTGCCAGCAGTGAAACACAGCGGGGCATTCAGTACTTC	CASSETQRGIQYF